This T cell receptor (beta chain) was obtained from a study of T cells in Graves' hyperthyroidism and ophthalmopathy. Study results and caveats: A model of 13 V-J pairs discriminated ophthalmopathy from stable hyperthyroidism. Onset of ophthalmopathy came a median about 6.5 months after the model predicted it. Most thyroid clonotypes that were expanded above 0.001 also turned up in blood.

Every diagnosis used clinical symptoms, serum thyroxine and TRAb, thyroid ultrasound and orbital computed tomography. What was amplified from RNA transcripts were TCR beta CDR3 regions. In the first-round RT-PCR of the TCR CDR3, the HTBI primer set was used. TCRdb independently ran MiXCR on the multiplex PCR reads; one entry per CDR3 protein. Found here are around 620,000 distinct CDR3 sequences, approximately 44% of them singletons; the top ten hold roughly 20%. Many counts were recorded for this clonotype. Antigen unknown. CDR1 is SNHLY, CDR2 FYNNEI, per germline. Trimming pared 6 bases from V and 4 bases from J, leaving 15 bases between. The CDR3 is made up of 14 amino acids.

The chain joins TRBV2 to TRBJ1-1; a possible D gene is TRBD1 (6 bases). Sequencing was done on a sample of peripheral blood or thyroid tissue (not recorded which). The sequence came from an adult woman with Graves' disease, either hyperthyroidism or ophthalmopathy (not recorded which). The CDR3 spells CASRGGSVGTEAFF. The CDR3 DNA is TGTGCCAGCAGGGGGGGCAGCGTGGGCACTGAAGCTTTCTTT.